The sequence of this T cell receptor beta chain was determined in a study of cytomegalovirus exposure and HLA in healthy donors. Study at large: Ancestry clustering placed more than 80% of over 300 genotyped donors in the Caucasian-associated cluster.

All donors participated as healthy donors of bone marrow. Study findings and constraints: In an earlier analysis, productive rearrangement rates for most beta V segments clustered near 87% or 30%. With DRB1 most and HLA-C fewest, TCR association rates differed between HLA loci in a later analysis.

On this clone itself: Its antigen is not known.

PCR used 60 Vbeta primers and 13 Jbeta primers. The assay was immunoSEQ multiplex PCR, and TCRdb's table has in-frame clones only and misses some. This table holds over 75,000 clones, 84% found once. Germline V CDR1 and CDR2: LNHDA, SQIVND (reference sequence). The J segment lost 1 base and the V segment lost 4 bases, leaving 10 bases of the junction unmatched. The CDR3 consists of 17 residues. The sequenced material came from PBMCs. The receptor was isolated from a woman aged 18-30 years in good health and CMV-seropositive. The chain combines TRBV19 with TRBJ2-3; TRBD1 aligns across 8 bases. CDR3 in amino acids: CASSKGTGGFGTDTQYF. CDR3 sequence (DNA): TGTGCCAGTAGTAAGGGAACAGGGGGGTTCGGCACAGATACGCAGTATTTT.